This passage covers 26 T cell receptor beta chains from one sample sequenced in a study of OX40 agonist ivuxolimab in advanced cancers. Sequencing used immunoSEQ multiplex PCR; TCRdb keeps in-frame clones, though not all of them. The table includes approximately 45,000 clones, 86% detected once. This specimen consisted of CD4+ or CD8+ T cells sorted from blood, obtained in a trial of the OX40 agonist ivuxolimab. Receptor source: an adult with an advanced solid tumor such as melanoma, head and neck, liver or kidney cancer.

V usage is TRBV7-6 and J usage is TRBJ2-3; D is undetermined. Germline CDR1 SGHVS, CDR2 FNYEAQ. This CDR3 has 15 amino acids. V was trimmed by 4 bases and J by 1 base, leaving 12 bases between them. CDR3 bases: TGTGCCAGCAGCTACCGGGCCAAGGGCACAGATACGCAGTATTTT. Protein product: CASSYRAKGTDTQYF.

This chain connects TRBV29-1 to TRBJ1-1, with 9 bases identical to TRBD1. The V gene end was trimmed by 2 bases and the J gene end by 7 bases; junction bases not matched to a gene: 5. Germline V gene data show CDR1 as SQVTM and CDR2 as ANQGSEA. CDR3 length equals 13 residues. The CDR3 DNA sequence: TGCAGCGTTGAACTAGGACAGGGGAGTGAAGCTTTCTTT. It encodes CSVELGQGSEAFF.

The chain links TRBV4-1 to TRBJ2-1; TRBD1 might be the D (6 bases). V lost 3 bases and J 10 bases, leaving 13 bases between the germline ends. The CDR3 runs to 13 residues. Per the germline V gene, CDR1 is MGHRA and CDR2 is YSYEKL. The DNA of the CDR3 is TGCGCCAGCAGCCACAGGGGTGGATACGAGCAGTTCTTC. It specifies CASSHRGGYEQFF.

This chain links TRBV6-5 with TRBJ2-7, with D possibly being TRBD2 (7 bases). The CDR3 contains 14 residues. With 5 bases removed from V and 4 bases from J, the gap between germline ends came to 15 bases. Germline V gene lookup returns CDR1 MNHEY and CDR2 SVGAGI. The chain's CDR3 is CASSQGGGGYEQYF. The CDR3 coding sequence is TGTGCCAGCAGTCAAGGGGGGGGCGGGTACGAGCAGTACTTC.

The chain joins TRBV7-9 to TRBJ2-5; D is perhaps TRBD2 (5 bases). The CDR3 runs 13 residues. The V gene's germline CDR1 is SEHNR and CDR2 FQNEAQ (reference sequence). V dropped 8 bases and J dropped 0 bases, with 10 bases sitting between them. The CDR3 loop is CASLGEYQETQYF. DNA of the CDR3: TGTGCCAGCCTCGGGGAGTACCAAGAGACCCAGTACTTC.

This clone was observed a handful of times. The CDR3 protein is CAISGTGASYDEQFF. The CDR3 DNA is TGTGCCATCAGCGGGACAGGGGCATCGTATGATGAGCAGTTCTTC. V and J are TRBV10-3 and TRBJ2-1; TRBD1 aligns across 10 bases. Per the germline V gene, CDR1 is ENHRY and CDR2 is SYGVKD. The CDR3 is made up of 15 amino acids. Unmatched junction bases numbered 10, after V lost 6 bases and J lost 8 bases.

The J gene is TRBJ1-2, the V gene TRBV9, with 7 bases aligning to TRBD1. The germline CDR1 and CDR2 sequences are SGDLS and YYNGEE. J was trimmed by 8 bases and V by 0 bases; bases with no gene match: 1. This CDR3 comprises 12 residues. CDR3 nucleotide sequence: TGTGCCAGCAGCGTAGGAGGGGGCGGCTACACCTTC. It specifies CASSVGGGGYTF.

The CDR3 reads CASSTGQGVTGNTIYF. CDR3 bases: TGTGCCAGCAGCACGGGACAGGGGGTGACAGGAAACACCATATATTTT. The chain has TRBV9 and TRBJ1-3; 11 bases agree with TRBD1. The CDR3 consists of 16 residues. The germline gives CDR1 SGDLS, CDR2 YYNGEE. J gave up 4 bases and V 4 bases, and 7 bases lay outside the gene matches.

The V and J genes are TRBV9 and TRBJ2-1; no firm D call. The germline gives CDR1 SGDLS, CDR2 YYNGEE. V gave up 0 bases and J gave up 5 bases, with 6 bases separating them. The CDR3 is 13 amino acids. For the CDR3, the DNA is TGTGCCAGCAGCGTAGAGCAAAACAATGAGCAGTTCTTC. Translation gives CASSVEQNNEQFF.

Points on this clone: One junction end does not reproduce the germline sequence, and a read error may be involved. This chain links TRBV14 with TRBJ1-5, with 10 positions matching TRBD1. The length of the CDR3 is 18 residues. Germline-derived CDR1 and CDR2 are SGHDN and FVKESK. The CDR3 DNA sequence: TGTGCCAGAAGCCCCCGGGACAGGGGACTATGCGGCAATCAGCCCCAGCATTTT. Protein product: CARSPRDRGLCGNQPQHF.

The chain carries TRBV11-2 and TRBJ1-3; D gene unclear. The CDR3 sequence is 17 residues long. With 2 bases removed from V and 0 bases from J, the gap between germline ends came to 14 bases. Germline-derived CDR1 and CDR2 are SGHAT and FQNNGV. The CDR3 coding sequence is TGTGCCAGCAGCTTAAATTCCGAGACGAGCTCTGGAAACACCATATATTTT. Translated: CASSLNSETSSGNTIYF.

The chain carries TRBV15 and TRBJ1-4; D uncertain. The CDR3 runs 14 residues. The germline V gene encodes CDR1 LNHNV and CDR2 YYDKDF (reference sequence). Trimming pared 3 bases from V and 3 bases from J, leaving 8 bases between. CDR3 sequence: CATSSWQANEKLFF. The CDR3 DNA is TGTGCCACCAGCAGTTGGCAAGCTAATGAAAAACTGTTTTTT. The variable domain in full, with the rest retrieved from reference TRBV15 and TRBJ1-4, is DAMVIQNPRYQVTQFGKPVTLSCSQTLNHNVMYWYQQKSSQAPKLLFHYYDKDFNNEADTPDNFQSRRPNTSFCFLDIRSPGLGDTAMYLCATSSWQANEKLFFGSGTQLSVL.

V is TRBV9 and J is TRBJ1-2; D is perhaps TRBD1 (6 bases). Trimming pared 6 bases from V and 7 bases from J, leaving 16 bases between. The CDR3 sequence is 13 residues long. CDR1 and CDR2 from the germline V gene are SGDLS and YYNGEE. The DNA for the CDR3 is TGTGCCAGCACCTTAGGGGGGGACTTTGGCTACACCTTC. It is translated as CASTLGGDFGYTF.

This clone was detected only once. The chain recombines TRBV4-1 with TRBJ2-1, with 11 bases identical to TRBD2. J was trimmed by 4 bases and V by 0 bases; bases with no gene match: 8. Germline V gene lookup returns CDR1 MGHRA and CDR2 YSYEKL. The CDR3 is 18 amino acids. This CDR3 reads CASSQEGLAGGLYNEQFF. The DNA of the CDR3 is TGCGCCAGCAGCCAAGAAGGGCTAGCGGGGGGACTTTACAATGAGCAGTTCTTC.

The CDR3 sequence: CASTPEKWGTEAFF. The CDR3 DNA reads as TGTGCCAGCACCCCCGAAAAGTGGGGCACTGAAGCTTTCTTT. This chain connects TRBV7-9 to TRBJ1-1; the D is unclear. The V end was cut by 7 bases, the J end by 4 bases, with 16 bases between. The CDR3 runs 14 residues. Germline V gene lookup returns CDR1 SEHNR and CDR2 FQNEAQ (reference sequence).

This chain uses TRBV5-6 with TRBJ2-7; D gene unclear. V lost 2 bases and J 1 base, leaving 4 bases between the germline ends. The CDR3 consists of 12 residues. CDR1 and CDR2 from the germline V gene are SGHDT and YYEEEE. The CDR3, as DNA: TGTGCCAGCAGCTTACGTTCCTACGAGCAGTACTTC. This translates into CASSLRSYEQYF.

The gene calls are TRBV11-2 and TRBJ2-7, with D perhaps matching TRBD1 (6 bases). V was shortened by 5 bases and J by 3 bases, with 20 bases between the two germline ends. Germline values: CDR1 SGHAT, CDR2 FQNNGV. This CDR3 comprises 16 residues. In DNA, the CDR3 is TGTGCCAGCAGCCGGGGCGGGCAGGGGATGAACTACGAGCAGTACGTC. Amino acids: CASSRGGQGMNYEQYV.

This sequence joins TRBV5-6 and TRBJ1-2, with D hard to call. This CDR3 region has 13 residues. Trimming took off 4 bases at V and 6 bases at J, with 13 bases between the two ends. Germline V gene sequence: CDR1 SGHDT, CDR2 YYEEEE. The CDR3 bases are TGTGCCAGCAGCGATGCAAGGTTGCATGGCTACACCTTC. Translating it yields CASSDARLHGYTF.

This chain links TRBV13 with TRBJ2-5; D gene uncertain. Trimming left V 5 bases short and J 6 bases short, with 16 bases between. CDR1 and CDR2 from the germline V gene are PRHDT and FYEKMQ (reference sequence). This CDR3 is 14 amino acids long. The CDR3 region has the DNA TGTGCCAGCAGCCCCGCCGGTGGCGGACAGACCCAGTACTTC. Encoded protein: CASSPAGGGQTQYF. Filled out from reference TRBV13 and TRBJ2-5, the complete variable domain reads AAGVIQSPRHLIKEKRETATLKCYPIPRHDTVYWYQQGPGQDPQFLISFYEKMQSDKGSIPDRFSAQQFSDYHSELNMSSLELGDSALYFCASSPAGGGQTQYFGPGTRLLVL.

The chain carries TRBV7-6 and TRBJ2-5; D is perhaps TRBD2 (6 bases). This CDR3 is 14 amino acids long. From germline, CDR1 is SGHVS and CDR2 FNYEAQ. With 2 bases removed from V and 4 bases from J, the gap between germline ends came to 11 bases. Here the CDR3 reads CASSLYSGGETQYF. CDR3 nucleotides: TGTGCCAGCAGCTTATATAGCGGAGGAGAGACCCAGTACTTC.

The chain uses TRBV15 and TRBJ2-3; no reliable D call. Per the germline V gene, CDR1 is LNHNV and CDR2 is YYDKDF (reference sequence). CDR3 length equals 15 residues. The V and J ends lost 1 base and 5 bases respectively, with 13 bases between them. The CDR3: CATSRAQYEVDTQYF. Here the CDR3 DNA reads TGTGCCACCAGCAGAGCTCAATACGAGGTAGATACGCAGTATTTT.

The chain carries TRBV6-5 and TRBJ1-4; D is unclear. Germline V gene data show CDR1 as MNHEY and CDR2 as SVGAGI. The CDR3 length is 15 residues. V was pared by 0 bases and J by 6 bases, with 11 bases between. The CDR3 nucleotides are TGTGCCAGCAGTTACTCGGATGGGCCGGATGAAAAACTGTTTTTT. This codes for CASSYSDGPDEKLFF.

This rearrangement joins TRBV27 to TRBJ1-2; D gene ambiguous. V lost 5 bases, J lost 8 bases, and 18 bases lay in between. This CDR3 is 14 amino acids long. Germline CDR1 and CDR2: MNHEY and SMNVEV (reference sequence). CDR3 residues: CASSPWGGVVGYTF. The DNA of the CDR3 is TGTGCCAGCAGTCCCTGGGGTGGGGTGGTCGGCTACACCTTC.

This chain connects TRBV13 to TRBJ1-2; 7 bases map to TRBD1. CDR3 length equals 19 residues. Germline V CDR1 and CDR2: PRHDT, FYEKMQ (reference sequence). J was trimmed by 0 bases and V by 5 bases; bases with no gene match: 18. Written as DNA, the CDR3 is TGTGCCAGCAGCCTCAATCCGGGACAGCATTCCGTTACTAACTATGGCTACACCTTC. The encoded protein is CASSLNPGQHSVTNYGYTF.

As DNA, the CDR3 is TGCGCCAGCAGCCAAAAAGGTGCAGGGCCCATCCATAATGAGCAGTTCTTC. Amino acids: CASSQKGAGPIHNEQFF. The chain joins TRBV4-1 to TRBJ2-1; maybe TRBD1 (5 bases). Per germline, CDR1 MGHRA and CDR2 YSYEKL. CDR3 size: 17 residues. V lost 2 bases to trimming and J lost 7 bases, with 21 bases between them.

The CDR3 reads CASSFGGGEQPQHF. The CDR3 region has the DNA TGTGCCAGCAGTTTTGGAGGGGGAGAGCAGCCCCAGCATTTT. V gene TRBV27 combines with J gene TRBJ1-5, with a possible D match to TRBD1 (6 bases). CDR3 length: 14 amino acids. Between the trimmed V and J ends, which lost 3 bases and 7 bases, there was a span of 13 bases. CDR1 and CDR2 from the germline V gene are MNHEY and SMNVEV (reference sequence).